This T cell receptor (beta chain) emerged from a study of T cells in Graves' hyperthyroidism and ophthalmopathy. Disease lasting under 3 months, a NOSPECS grade of at least 4, and a Clinical Activity Score of at least 3 were features of the ophthalmopathy patients. TCR beta CDR3 sequences were amplified from RNA transcripts. The study used the HTBI primer set for a first-round RT-PCR of the TCR CDR3. One entry per CDR3 protein, called by TCRdb with MiXCR from the multiplex PCR reads. The table has around 600,000 distinct CDR3 sequences, approximately 15% seen once; the top ten hold about 12%. Whole-study findings and limits: The blood repertoire included most of the expanded thyroid clonotypes above 0.001.

On this clonotype itself: Its antigen remains unidentified.

The TCR was taken from a woman in her 50s with Graves' ophthalmopathy. The sequencing input was blood.

The CDR3 sequence is CASSTGTGGPAPNQPQHF. Here the CDR3 DNA reads TGTGCCAGCAGTACCGGGACAGGGGGCCCAGCTCCCAATCAGCCCCAGCATTTT. The chain employs TRBV12-3 or TRBV12-4 and TRBJ1-5; 12 bases match TRBD1. CDR3 length: 18 amino acids. V lost 5 bases, J lost 3 bases, and 11 bases stayed unmatched.